The 20 T cell receptor beta chains listed next were all sequenced from one sample in a study of T cells expressing NK-cell markers. With the 5' RACE reads reprocessed, TCRdb shows one record per CDR3 protein and no DNA. The specimen's table records roughly 350,000 distinct CDR3 sequences. Sequenced sample: blood T cells: a sorted CD56 or NKG2C T cell subset, CD4+ or CD8+ T cells, or bulk PBMC T cells (not recorded which). The source is a man aged 18-75 years in good health.

The chain recombines TRBV5-1 with TRBJ1-1; no DNA is available, so the TRBD1 call from TCRdb remains unchecked. Germline V gene data show CDR1 as SGHRS and CDR2 as YFSETQ. The CDR3 is made up of 14 amino acids. CDR3 protein: CASRITPGVTEAFF.

This chain joins TRBV25-1 and TRBJ2-3; the TCRdb call, TRBD1, lacks DNA for checking. Germline loops: CDR1 MGHDK, CDR2 SYGVNS. CDR3 length: 14 amino acids. CDR3 loop: CASSDLRTGHTQYF.

The chain recombines TRBV3-1 with TRBJ2-1; the D call from TCRdb, TRBD2, cannot be confirmed without DNA. This CDR3 comprises 14 residues. CDR1 LGHDT and CDR2 YNNKEL come from the germline V gene (reference sequence). CDR3 region: CASRTGTSGGTPVF.

V usage is TRBV20-1 and J usage is TRBJ2-1; TCRdb indicates TRBD1, and absent DNA this call remains unverified. This CDR3 spans 15 amino acids. Germline V CDR1 and CDR2: DFQATT, SNEGSKA (reference sequence). CDR3 sequence: CSARELTGDSNEQFF.

V usage is TRBV2 and J usage is TRBJ2-6. Germline V gives CDR1 SNHLY, CDR2 FYNNEI. The length of the CDR3 is 16 residues. CDR3 sequence: CASSEIGVTGANVLTF.

The chain carries TRBV20-1 and TRBJ2-5; TCRdb names TRBD2, which stays unverified in the absence of DNA. The germline gives CDR1 DFQATT, CDR2 SNEGSKA (reference sequence). This CDR3 region has 15 residues. CDR3 amino acids: CSARKLATAQETQYF.

The genes are TRBV6-5 and TRBJ1-1; TCRdb selects TRBD1, and the lack of DNA leaves this call unchecked. In germline, CDR1 is MNHEY, CDR2 SVGAGI. The CDR3 has 16 amino acids. This chain's CDR3 is CASSYKSAGRNTEAFF.

V usage is TRBV20-1 and J usage is TRBJ2-2; the TRBD1 assignment by TCRdb is unverifiable without DNA. The CDR3 is made up of 15 amino acids. CDR1 is DFQATT and CDR2 is SNEGSKA in the germline V gene (reference sequence). This CDR3 is CSARSGTPRSGELFF.

The CDR3 loop reads CSATLGTRRPTEAFF. This chain links TRBV20-1 with TRBJ1-1. CDR3 length: 15 residues. Germline lookup yields CDR1 DFQATT and CDR2 SNEGSKA (reference sequence).

The chain links TRBV30 to TRBJ1-6. The CDR3 is 12 residues long. Per the germline V gene, CDR1 is GTSNPN and CDR2 is SVGIG (reference sequence). CDR3 loop: CAWSLPDSPLHF.

J is TRBJ2-2 and V is TRBV9; absent DNA, TCRdb's TRBD1 call cannot be checked. CDR1 is SGDLS, CDR2 YYNGEE, per germline. This CDR3 has 17 residues. The CDR3 reads CASSVSGGLLNTGELFF.

V is TRBV2 and J is TRBJ1-1. This CDR3 comprises 14 residues. Per germline, CDR1 SNHLY and CDR2 FYNNEI. CDR3: CASSDRGGSTEAFF.

V usage is TRBV6-2 or TRBV6-3 and J usage is TRBJ2-5; without DNA, the TCRdb call of TRBD1 cannot be checked. Germline V CDR1 and CDR2: MNHEY, SVGEGT. The CDR3 spans 14 residues. Here the CDR3 reads CASKRQGASLTQYF.

The chain uses TRBV27 and TRBJ2-2; TCRdb gives TRBD1 as the D gene, but with no DNA this cannot be confirmed. The CDR3 runs to 19 residues. CDR1 and CDR2 from the germline V gene are MNHEY and SMNVEV (reference sequence). CDR3 amino acids: CASSLSISGGNPYTGELFF.

V gene TRBV11-2 combines with J gene TRBJ1-1. Germline values: CDR1 SGHAT, CDR2 FQNNGV. This CDR3 region has 15 residues. The CDR3 sequence: CASSLYGVVETEAFF.

The chain has TRBV29-1 and TRBJ1-1; with no DNA, the TCRdb D assignment of TRBD1 cannot be verified. Germline V gene sequence: CDR1 SQVTM, CDR2 ANQGSEA. The CDR3 length is 11 residues. The CDR3 reads CSYRDNSYAFF.

J is TRBJ1-5 and V is TRBV20-1; TCRdb selects TRBD1, and the lack of DNA leaves this call unchecked. Germline V gives CDR1 DFQATT, CDR2 SNEGSKA (reference sequence). The length of the CDR3 is 15 residues. The CDR3 region is CSAPTGPLSNQPQHF.

This chain links TRBV11-2 with TRBJ2-1; TCRdb lists TRBD1, though no DNA is available to test this call. Germline values: CDR1 SGHAT, CDR2 FQNNGV. The CDR3 runs 15 residues. The CDR3 protein is CASSSAFQGHNEQFF.

The chain couples TRBV5-1 to TRBJ1-6. The CDR3 length is 15 residues. From germline, CDR1 is SGHRS and CDR2 YFSETQ. The chain's CDR3 is CASSLEGSSYSPLHF.

This chain joins TRBV6-6 and TRBJ1-1; TCRdb lists TRBD1, though no DNA is available to test this call. The CDR3 is 12 residues long. Germline-derived CDR1 and CDR2 are MNHNY and SVGAGI (reference sequence). CDR3 sequence reads: CASSDRGSEAFF.